This T cell receptor beta chain is from a study of blood T cell repertoires in COVID-19. V was pared by 8 bases and J by 3 bases, with 7 bases of the junction left unmatched. Germline values: CDR1 GTSNPN, CDR2 SVGIG (reference sequence). This CDR3 contains 14 residues. Symptom resolution, clearance, or two negative PCRs marked donors in Cohort 3 as recovered. Only in-frame clones appear in the TCRdb table, and some are missing; sequencing was by immunoSEQ multiplex PCR. The repertoire holds a few hundred thousand clones, with approximately 85% as singletons. Source material: PBMCs or T cells enriched from blood (not recorded which). The sequence came from a man aged 25-45 years who had recovered from COVID-19. This chain links TRBV30 with TRBJ2-2; TRBD1 matches 9 bases. This CDR3 reads CAGNRGQDTGELFF. As DNA, the CDR3 is TGTGCCGGGAACAGGGGGCAGGACACCGGGGAGCTGTTTTTT.